These 32 T cell receptor beta chains originate from one sample sequenced in a study of human thymus T cells. The method was immunoSEQ multiplex PCR; TCRdb's version includes in-frame clones alone and lacks a portion of them. The sample carries about 60,000 clones, about 93% recorded once. Sequencing was performed on blood. The receptors stem from a boy younger than two with a congenital heart defect but otherwise immunologically healthy.

J is TRBJ1-3 and V is TRBV7-9, with 8 bases lining up with TRBD1. J lost 8 bases, V lost 5 bases, and 8 bases had no gene match. The CDR3 totals 14 residues. The V gene's germline CDR1 is SEHNR and CDR2 FQNEAQ (reference sequence). The CDR3 DNA is TGTGCCAGCAGCCAGGACAGGGCTAGAGACACCATATATTTT. Translating it yields CASSQDRARDTIYF.

The chain has TRBV5-6 and TRBJ2-4, with D unclear. The CDR3 is 17 amino acids. Trimming left V 3 bases short and J 5 bases short, with 21 bases between. Per germline, CDR1 SGHDT and CDR2 YYEEEE. CDR3 loop: CASSYKPGPRIENIQYF. The CDR3 DNA sequence: TGTGCCAGCAGCTACAAGCCGGGCCCTCGGATTGAAAACATTCAGTACTTC.

The chain recombines TRBV7-2 with TRBJ1-1; D may be TRBD1 (6 bases). Germline CDR1 and CDR2: SGHTA and FQGNSA. Deletions cut 4 bases from V and 10 bases from J, with 19 bases between. The CDR3 is 14 residues long. This chain's CDR3 is CASSSGTLGATAFF. The CDR3 DNA sequence: TGTGCCAGCAGCTCCGGGACTTTGGGGGCGACAGCTTTCTTT.

V is TRBV7-2 and J is TRBJ2-5; 11 nucleotides match TRBD2. The CDR3 loop spans 14 amino acids. Germline V lookup: CDR1 SGHTA, CDR2 FQGNSA. V was clipped by 3 bases and J by 4 bases; unmatched bases: 1. The CDR3 reads CASSFLAGGETQYF. CDR3 coding DNA: TGTGCCAGCAGCTTCCTAGCGGGAGGAGAGACCCAGTACTTC.

This chain links TRBV6-6 with TRBJ2-1, with D uncertain. The CDR3 covers 12 residues. The germline V gene encodes CDR1 MNHNY and CDR2 SVGAGI (reference sequence). The V gene lost 2 bases and the J gene lost 7 bases, with 6 bases spanning the gap. The CDR3 is CASSYPNNEQFF. The CDR3 coding sequence is TGTGCCAGCAGTTACCCCAATAATGAGCAGTTCTTC.

This clone was picked up one time. The CDR3 reads CASSRELIGSGQETQYF. The CDR3 DNA reads TGTGCCAGCAGCCGAGAACTTATCGGGAGCGGACAAGAGACCCAGTACTTC. The chain combines TRBV7-2 with TRBJ2-5; D is possibly TRBD2 (6 bases). Looked up from germline, CDR1 is SGHTA and CDR2 is FQGNSA. Trimming left V 5 bases short and J 2 bases short, with 21 bases between. The CDR3 extends over 17 amino acids.

The chain recombines TRBV7-2 with TRBJ2-7; 10 bases map to TRBD2. CDR1 is SGHTA and CDR2 is FQGNSA in the germline V gene. The CDR3 has 15 residues. V was pared by 6 bases and J by 5 bases, with 10 bases of the junction left unmatched. The CDR3 loop reads CASRQRPSGGHEQYF. CDR3 nucleotide sequence: TGTGCCAGCAGGCAAAGGCCTAGCGGGGGCCACGAGCAGTACTTC. Looking up the rest from reference TRBV7-2 and TRBJ2-7 gives the full variable domain: GAGVSQSPSNKVTEKGKDVELRCDPISGHTALYWYRQSLGQGLEFLIYFQGNSAPDKSGLPSDRFSAERTGGSVSTLTIQRTQQEDSAVYLCASRQRPSGGHEQYFGPGTRLTVT.

The rearrangement uses TRBV7-9 and TRBJ2-4; 10 bases align to TRBD1. V trimming: 5 bases; J trimming: 6 bases; junction bases outside the gene matches: 4. Germline V gene sequence: CDR1 SEHNR, CDR2 FQNEAQ (reference sequence). This CDR3 is built from 14 residues. In DNA, the CDR3 is TGTGCCAGCAGCCCCGGACAGGGGGGAAACATTCAGTACTTC. This sequence encodes CASSPGQGGNIQYF.

This chain links TRBV27 with TRBJ1-2; D is ambiguous. V lost 3 bases and J 9 bases, leaving 8 bases between the germline ends. This CDR3 region has 11 residues. The germline gives CDR1 MNHEY, CDR2 SMNVEV (reference sequence). CDR3 amino acids: CASSFDGSYTF. The CDR3 region has the DNA TGTGCCAGCAGTTTTGACGGGAGCTACACCTTC.

For the CDR3, the DNA is TGTGCCATCAGCGGGACTAGCGGGAGGCCATCCTACGAGCAGTACTTC. Encoded protein: CAISGTSGRPSYEQYF. The chain employs TRBV10-3 and TRBJ2-7; 15 bases match TRBD2. The trim removed 6 bases at V and 1 base at J, leaving 4 bases unmatched. The CDR3 consists of 16 residues. The germline gives CDR1 ENHRY, CDR2 SYGVKD.

The chain links TRBV21-1 to TRBJ2-1. TRBV21-1 is designated a pseudogene. This CDR3 has 10 amino acids. The chain's CDR3 is CASLWGEQFF. CDR3 bases: TGTGCCAGCTTGTGGGGTGAGCAGTTCTTC.

This clone was observed a single time. The chain carries TRBV7-9 and TRBJ1-1; 8 bases agree with TRBD1. Germline V gives CDR1 SEHNR, CDR2 FQNEAQ (reference sequence). The CDR3 sequence is 13 residues long. J gave up 8 bases and V 4 bases, and 6 bases lay outside the gene matches. The CDR3 bases are TGTGCCAGCAGCTCAACAGGGGGTGCCGAAGCTTTCTTT. It is translated as CASSSTGGAEAFF.

The rearrangement links TRBV6-6 to TRBJ2-3; possibly TRBD2 for D (5 bases). This CDR3 contains 16 residues. CDR1 MNHNY and CDR2 SVGAGI come from the germline V gene (reference sequence). The V and J ends lost 5 bases and 2 bases respectively, with 17 bases between them. DNA of the CDR3: TGTGCCAGCAGTCGTGTGAGCGGAATGTACACAGATACGCAGTATTTT. The encoded protein is CASSRVSGMYTDTQYF.

The CDR3 sequence is CASSGDSGGYNEQFF. CDR3 nucleotides: TGTGCCAGCAGCGGAGATAGCGGGGGATACAATGAGCAGTTCTTC. J is TRBJ2-1 and V is TRBV9; 9 positions agree with TRBD2. This CDR3 spans 15 amino acids. V trimming: 3 bases; J trimming: 4 bases; junction bases outside the gene matches: 5. The germline gives CDR1 SGDLS, CDR2 YYNGEE. The variable domain in full, with the rest retrieved from reference TRBV9 and TRBJ2-1, is DSGVTQTPKHLITATGQRVTLRCSPRSGDLSVYWYQQSLDQGLQFLIQYYNGEERAKGNILERFSAQQFPDLHSELNLSSLELGDSALYFCASSGDSGGYNEQFFGPGTRLTVL.

The CDR3 here is CASSARWGSTDTQYF. CDR3 nucleotides: TGTGCCAGCAGCGCCAGGTGGGGCAGCACAGATACGCAGTATTTT. V gene TRBV7-2 combines with J gene TRBJ2-3; possible D gene TRBD1, 5 bases. This CDR3 contains 15 residues. Germline CDR1 and CDR2: SGHTA and FQGNSA. With 5 bases removed from V and 0 bases from J, the gap between germline ends came to 12 bases.

V is TRBV5-6 and J is TRBJ2-1, with TRBD2 matching over 12 bases. This CDR3 has 15 residues. The germline gives CDR1 SGHDT, CDR2 YYEEEE. V was pared by 2 bases and J by 4 bases, with 1 base of the junction left unmatched. The CDR3 region is CASSFGLAGYNEQFF. Here the CDR3 DNA reads TGTGCCAGCAGCTTTGGACTAGCGGGATACAATGAGCAGTTCTTC.

The V call is TRBV6-9, the J call TRBJ1-6; D gene ambiguous. CDR3 size: 15 residues. V was shortened by 2 bases and J by 4 bases, with 9 bases between the two germline ends. The germline V gene has CDR1 MNHGY and CDR2 SVAAGI. In DNA form, the CDR3 reads TGTGCCAGCAGTTATGGGGATATATATAATTCACCCCTCCACTTT. It yields the protein CASSYGDIYNSPLHF.

CDR3 residues: CASSLGLGGQETQYF. The CDR3 DNA is TGTGCCAGCAGCTTGGGACTAGGCGGGCAAGAGACCCAGTACTTC. This chain links TRBV5-4 with TRBJ2-5; tentative D call: TRBD2 (6 bases). V was shortened by 0 bases and J by 2 bases, with 11 bases between the two germline ends. The CDR3 consists of 15 residues. Germline V gives CDR1 SGHNT, CDR2 YYREEE (reference sequence).

This clone was detected only a few times. A read error may produce the germline difference seen at one junction end. The chain uses TRBV5-1 and TRBJ2-5; D gene unclear. This CDR3 has 13 residues. The V gene's germline CDR1 is SGHRS and CDR2 YFSETQ. This CDR3 reads CASSYPPQGTQYF. The CDR3 DNA is TGCGCCAGCAGCTACCCCCCCCAAGGGACCCAGTACTTC.

This chain connects TRBV7-2 to TRBJ2-2; D may match TRBD1 or TRBD2 (5 bases each). The V gene lost 5 bases and the J gene lost 6 bases, with 16 bases spanning the gap. The V gene's germline CDR1 is SGHTA and CDR2 FQGNSA. This CDR3 contains 15 residues. DNA for the CDR3: TGTGCCAGCAGCCTCAGATCCAGGGAGTCCGGGGAGCTGTTTTTT. Its translation: CASSLRSRESGELFF.

V usage is TRBV27 and J usage is TRBJ1-4; perhaps TRBD1 as D (5 bases). Trimming removed 6 bases from V and 0 bases from J, with 8 bases in between. Germline assignment: CDR1 MNHEY and CDR2 SMNVEV (reference sequence). This CDR3 has 14 amino acids. CDR3 residues: CASRGTATNEKLFF. In DNA, the CDR3 is TGTGCCAGCAGGGGGACGGCAACTAATGAAAAACTGTTTTTT.

The V call is TRBV9, the J call TRBJ2-7; 12 nucleotides line up with TRBD2. CDR1 is SGDLS, CDR2 YYNGEE, per germline. The CDR3 totals 17 residues. The J segment lost 2 bases and the V segment lost 3 bases, leaving 9 bases of the junction unmatched. DNA for the CDR3: TGTGCCAGCAGCGCAAACCCTGCTAGCGGGGGGGCCTACGAGCAGTACTTC. This sequence encodes CASSANPASGGAYEQYF.

CDR3 residues: CASSLVPFGGNEQFF. The CDR3, as DNA: TGCGCCAGCAGCTTGGTCCCCTTCGGGGGAAATGAGCAGTTCTTC. The V gene is TRBV5-1, the J gene TRBJ2-1; the D gene is possibly TRBD2 (6 bases). The germline gives CDR1 SGHRS, CDR2 YFSETQ. The V gene lost 0 bases and the J gene lost 7 bases, with 14 bases spanning the gap. This CDR3 is 15 amino acids long.

The rearrangement links TRBV18 to TRBJ2-7, with TRBD1 as a possible D gene (7 bases). The CDR3 loop spans 16 amino acids. Germline V lookup: CDR1 KGHSH, CDR2 LQKENI. The germline V and J ends were trimmed by 3 bases and 2 bases, with 17 bases remaining between them. CDR3 coding DNA: TGTGCCAGCTCACCTCAGGGGGGCGGGGCAGCCTACGAGCAGTACTTC. This translates into CASSPQGGGAAYEQYF.

The chain combines TRBV7-2 with TRBJ2-5; 9 bases agree with TRBD2. V dropped 1 base and J dropped 5; count of bases not matched to a gene: 2. The V gene's germline CDR1 is SGHTA and CDR2 FQGNSA. This CDR3 has 14 amino acids. The DNA of the CDR3 is TGTGCCAGCAGCTTAGAGGCGGGAGGGGAGACCCAGTACTTC. Translating it yields CASSLEAGGETQYF.

This rearrangement joins TRBV2 to TRBJ1-1, with D possibly TRBD1 on 5 matching bases. The CDR3 spans 13 residues. The ends were cut back, 8 bases at V and 0 bases at J, with 10 bases in the middle. CDR1 and CDR2 from the germline V gene are SNHLY and FYNNEI. The CDR3 nucleotides are TGTGCCAGCCGCAGGGTTCTGAACACTGAAGCTTTCTTT. This codes for CASRRVLNTEAFF. Looking up the rest from reference TRBV2 and TRBJ1-1 gives the full variable domain: EPEVTQTPSHQVTQMGQEVILRCVPISNHLYFYWYRQILGQKVEFLVSFYNNEISEKSEIFDDQFSVERPDGSNFTLKIRSTKLEDSAMYFCASRRVLNTEAFFGQGTRLTVV.

J is TRBJ2-7 and V is TRBV6-6; tentatively, D is TRBD1 (6 bases). V shed 4 bases and J shed 1 base, with 14 bases lying between them. This CDR3 contains 15 residues. Germline CDR1 MNHNY, CDR2 SVGAGI (reference sequence). CDR3 sequence reads: CASSSTGTTSYEQYF. The CDR3 DNA reads as TGTGCCAGCAGTTCCACCGGGACAACTTCCTACGAGCAGTACTTC.

The chain is built from TRBV2 and TRBJ2-1; TRBD1 matches at 11 bases. Losses at the gene ends were 6 bases for V and 3 bases for J; bases not matched to a gene: 7. The CDR3 sequence is 16 residues long. Germline V gene lookup returns CDR1 SNHLY and CDR2 FYNNEI. The chain's CDR3 is CASSPGTGGLYNEQFF. For the CDR3, the DNA is TGTGCCAGCAGCCCGGGGACAGGGGGACTCTACAATGAGCAGTTCTTC.

V and J are TRBV6-6 and TRBJ2-7; maybe TRBD1 (6 bases). Per the germline V gene, CDR1 is MNHNY and CDR2 is SVGAGI (reference sequence). The CDR3 runs to 15 residues. V was clipped by 5 bases and J by 0 bases, with 14 bases between them. CDR3 amino acids: CASSLDSLGSYEQYF. The CDR3 nucleotides read TGTGCCAGCAGTCTGGACAGTCTGGGCTCCTACGAGCAGTACTTC.

The V gene is TRBV7-2, the J gene TRBJ2-2, with D tentatively TRBD1 or TRBD2 (5 bases each). Germline assignment: CDR1 SGHTA and CDR2 FQGNSA. Trimming took off 5 bases at V and 9 bases at J, with 13 bases between the two ends. There are 13 residues in the CDR3. The CDR3 DNA reads TGTGCCAGCAGCCCTAGGGACCACCGGGAGCTGTTTTTT. Protein: CASSPRDHRELFF. Based on the CDR3 plus reference TRBV7-2 and TRBJ2-2, the full variable domain is GAGVSQSPSNKVTEKGKDVELRCDPISGHTALYWYRQSLGQGLEFLIYFQGNSAPDKSGLPSDRFSAERTGGSVSTLTIQRTQQEDSAVYLCASSPRDHRELFFGEGSRLTVL.

V usage is TRBV28 and J usage is TRBJ2-3; no clear D gene. V lost 3 bases to trimming and J lost 6 bases, with 10 bases between them. CDR1 MDHEN and CDR2 SYDVKM come from the germline V gene. This CDR3 spans 13 amino acids. As DNA, the CDR3 is TGTGCCAGCAGTTTTAGAATCTCGGATACGCAGTATTTT. This encodes CASSFRISDTQYF.

The genes are TRBV18 and TRBJ1-2; possible D gene TRBD1, 5 bases. Germline values: CDR1 KGHSH, CDR2 LQKENI. The CDR3 spans 12 residues. The ends were cut back, 4 bases at V and 8 bases at J, with 11 bases in the middle. In nucleotides, the CDR3 is TGTGCCAGCTCACTTCAGGGATGGGGCTACACCTTC. This codes for CASSLQGWGYTF.